The following is a T cell receptor (beta chain) sequence with its context. CDR1 is DFQATT, CDR2 SNEGSKA, per germline (reference sequence). CDR3 size: 12 residues. V lost 6 bases and J lost 6, with 15 bases in between. The record originates from a study of CD8 T cells in Susac syndrome. Random hexamers were used to reverse transcribe an amount of roughly 0.45 to 1 ug RNA. A single record per CDR3 protein comes from TCRdb applying MiXCR to the immunoSEQ multiplex PCR reads. The sample holds hundreds of thousands of distinct CDR3 sequences, around 93% seen once. Peripheral blood CD8+ and CD4+ T cells were profiled by TCR beta sequencing.

This clonotype was obtained from a human donor with multiple sclerosis. Sequencing used CD4+ T cells from PBMCs. This rearrangement joins TRBV20-1 to TRBJ2-7; D is unresolved. The CDR3: CSARKSAAEQYF. The CDR3 nucleotides read TGCAGTGCGAGGAAGTCGGCAGCCGAGCAGTACTTC.